One and the same sample provided the 21 T cell receptor beta chains below, sequenced in a study of T cell repertoires in cytomegalovirus infection. No antigens are known for them. MiXCR was run by TCRdb on the reads, yielding one entry per CDR3 protein. The profile shows about 110,000 distinct CDR3 sequences, around 9.1% of them singletons. The source material was PBMCs, sequenced either directly or after in vitro stimulation (not recorded which). Receptor source: a human donor in good health (CMV status not recorded). Some clones in this sample may be carry-over from other donors' samples.

The chain links TRBV24-1 to TRBJ2-1; possibly TRBD1 for D (5 bases). The CDR3 contains 14 residues. CDR1 is KGHDR and CDR2 is SFDVKD in the germline V gene. Trimming removed 3 bases at V and 6 bases at J, with 11 bases between. The CDR3, as DNA: TGTGCCACCAGTGATCCAAGGGGCCGCAATGAGCAGTTCTTC. This encodes CATSDPRGRNEQFF.

This clonotype came up a few times. This rearrangement joins TRBV10-3 to TRBJ2-1; 11 bases agree with TRBD2. The ends lost 10 bases at V and 8 bases at J; junction bases unmatched: 7. The CDR3 sequence is 13 residues long. CDR1 is ENHRY, CDR2 SYGVKD, per germline. This CDR3 reads CATATSGTDEQFF. In nucleotides, the CDR3 is TGTGCCACGGCGACTAGCGGGACGGATGAGCAGTTCTTC.

This clonotype showed up many times. This chain uses TRBV7-2 with TRBJ2-7, with TRBD2 as a possible D gene (6 bases). Per the germline V gene, CDR1 is SGHTA and CDR2 is FQGNSA. V gave up 5 bases and J gave up 0 bases, with 14 bases separating them. The CDR3 has 15 amino acids. The chain's CDR3 is CASSASSDSSYEQYF. The DNA for the CDR3 is TGTGCCAGCAGCGCTTCTAGCGATAGCTCCTACGAGCAGTACTTC.

This clonotype came up many times. V is TRBV7-8 and J is TRBJ2-5; 8 nucleotides match TRBD1. V was pared by 4 bases and J by 0 bases, with 1 base of the junction left unmatched. The CDR3 is 14 residues long. Looked up from germline, CDR1 is SGHVS and CDR2 is FQNEAQ. CDR3 nucleotides: TGTGCCAGCAGCTCGACAGGGGACCAAGAGACCCAGTACTTC. It is translated as CASSSTGDQETQYF.

This clonotype was observed a few times. The rearrangement links TRBV15 to TRBJ1-4; no reliable D call. V shed 0 bases and J shed 0 bases, with 8 bases lying between them. Germline CDR1 is LNHNV and CDR2 is YYDKDF (reference sequence). The CDR3 sequence is 16 residues long. The CDR3 here is CATSRDFPATNEKLFF. CDR3 nucleotides: TGTGCCACCAGCAGAGATTTCCCAGCAACTAATGAAAAACTGTTTTTT. The whole variable domain, remainder taken from reference TRBV15 and TRBJ1-4, is DAMVIQNPRYQVTQFGKPVTLSCSQTLNHNVMYWYQQKSSQAPKLLFHYYDKDFNNEADTPDNFQSRRPNTSFCFLDIRSPGLGDTAMYLCATSRDFPATNEKLFFGSGTQLSVL.

This clonotype showed up many times. V usage is TRBV12-3 or TRBV12-4 and J usage is TRBJ1-5; tentatively, D is TRBD1 (5 bases). CDR3 length: 15 amino acids. Trimming took 6 bases from V and 3 from J, leaving 15 bases between them. The CDR3 DNA sequence: TGTGCCAGCAGCCCCCGGGACGGGTACAATCAGCCCCAGCATTTT. Encoded protein: CASSPRDGYNQPQHF.

This clonotype was counted between two and nine times. The chain carries TRBV12-3 or TRBV12-4 and TRBJ2-5; the match to TRBD2 covers 10 bases. This CDR3 is 21 amino acids long. With V trimmed by 3 bases and J by 0 bases, 19 bases remained unmatched. For the CDR3, the DNA is TGTGCCAGCAGTTTCTCCAGGGGGCTTAGGACTAGCGGAAGGTACCAAGAGACCCAGTACTTC. This codes for CASSFSRGLRTSGRYQETQYF.

This clonotype was counted ten times or more. The gene calls are TRBV2 and TRBJ1-2; possible D gene TRBD1, 6 bases. V was shortened by 7 bases and J by 6 bases, with 12 bases between the two germline ends. The germline CDR1 and CDR2 sequences are SNHLY and FYNNEI. The CDR3 is 12 amino acids. Here the CDR3 DNA reads TGTGCCAGCACCGAGGAGGGGGATGGCTACACCTTC. Its translation: CASTEEGDGYTF.

This clonotype was found many times. The chain carries TRBV12-3 or TRBV12-4 and TRBJ2-5; 7 bases are a match to TRBD1. Unmatched junction bases numbered 11, after V lost 6 bases and J lost 4 bases. The CDR3 extends over 15 amino acids. The CDR3 nucleotides are TGTGCCAGCAGCCGGGCCAAGGGGGCCCGAGAGACCCAGTACTTC. This codes for CASSRAKGARETQYF.

This clonotype was detected only a few times. The V call is TRBV7-2, the J call TRBJ2-5; TRBD2 agrees at 8 bases. V lost 0 bases and J lost 5; bases outside the gene matches: 8. Germline values: CDR1 SGHTA, CDR2 FQGNSA. This CDR3 has 16 amino acids. CDR3 amino acids: CASSLARAGGLETQYF. The CDR3, as DNA: TGTGCCAGCAGCTTAGCGCGGGCGGGAGGCCTCGAGACCCAGTACTTC.

This clonotype has just a few counts. The V call is TRBV2, the J call TRBJ2-1; D not certain. The CDR3 has 14 amino acids. With 5 bases removed from V and 6 bases from J, the gap between germline ends came to 14 bases. CDR1 and CDR2 from the germline V gene are SNHLY and FYNNEI. Here the CDR3 DNA reads TGTGCCAGCAGTAGGATCGGGTACGGCAATGAGCAGTTCTTC. Translating gives CASSRIGYGNEQFF.

This clonotype was recorded at least ten times. The rearrangement joins TRBV5-1 to TRBJ2-4, with 8 bases fitting TRBD1. V lost 4 bases, J lost 2 bases, and 14 bases stayed unmatched. In germline, CDR1 is SGHRS, CDR2 YFSETQ. This CDR3 has 18 residues. Here the CDR3 reads CASSPISQGARTKNIQYF. The CDR3, as DNA: TGCGCCAGCAGCCCGATATCCCAGGGGGCGCGAACCAAAAACATTCAGTACTTC.

This clonotype was seen a handful of times. The chain has TRBV6-1 and TRBJ2-2, with no clear D. Trimming stripped 5 bases from V and 6 bases from J, with 13 bases between. The germline V gene has CDR1 MNHNS and CDR2 SASEGT. This CDR3 spans 14 amino acids. In DNA, the CDR3 is TGTGCCAGCAGTTACGGCGGATCTGCCGGGGAGCTGTTTTTT. It translates to CASSYGGSAGELFF.

V usage is TRBV19 and J usage is TRBJ1-1; D ambiguous. Germline V gene data show CDR1 as LNHDA and CDR2 as SQIVND (reference sequence). Trimming took off 5 bases at V and 10 bases at J, with 14 bases between the two ends. The CDR3 contains 12 residues. This chain's CDR3 is CASSSRKGGAFF. CDR3 DNA: TGTGCCAGTAGTTCGAGAAAGGGAGGAGCTTTCTTT.

This clonotype was counted ten times or more. The V and J genes are TRBV5-5 and TRBJ2-2, with D possibly TRBD2 on 5 matching bases. This CDR3 contains 14 residues. CDR1 and CDR2 from the germline V gene are SGHKS and YYEKEE (reference sequence). The germline V and J ends were trimmed by 4 bases and 3 bases, with 10 bases remaining between them. The CDR3 DNA follows: TGTGCCAGCAGCCCCGGGGTATACACCGGGGAGCTGTTTTTT. The encoded protein is CASSPGVYTGELFF. The complete variable domain, with remaining parts taken from reference TRBV5-5 and TRBJ2-2, reads DAGVTQSPTHLIKTRGQQVTLRCSPISGHKSVSWYQQVLGQGPQFIFQYYEKEERGRGNFPDRFSARQFPNYSSELNVNALLLGDSALYLCASSPGVYTGELFFGEGSRLTVL.

This clonotype appeared a few times. The rearrangement uses TRBV20-1 and TRBJ2-3; D gene ambiguous. The germline V and J ends were trimmed by 0 bases and 0 bases, with 7 bases remaining between them. This CDR3 is built from 14 residues. CDR1 and CDR2 from the germline V gene are DFQATT and SNEGSKA (reference sequence). The DNA of the CDR3 is TGCAGTGCTAGAGATTATGGGAGCACAGATACGCAGTATTTT. Protein: CSARDYGSTDTQYF.

The chain joins TRBV4-3 to TRBJ2-1; D possibly corresponds to TRBD2 (5 bases). The CDR3 contains 13 residues. Germline assignment: CDR1 LGHNA and CDR2 YSLEER. V lost 3 bases and J 10 bases, leaving 13 bases between the germline ends. The chain's CDR3 is CASSHRENSEQFF. In nucleotides, the CDR3 is TGCGCCAGCAGCCACCGGGAAAACTCGGAGCAGTTCTTC.

This clonotype was detected a few times. V usage is TRBV7-2 and J usage is TRBJ2-1; the match to TRBD2 covers 11 bases. J was trimmed by 4 bases and V by 1 base; bases with no gene match: 6. The germline CDR1 and CDR2 sequences are SGHTA and FQGNSA. The CDR3 totals 17 residues. The CDR3: CASSLVAGLAEYNEQFF. CDR3 DNA sequence: TGTGCCAGCAGCTTAGTTGCGGGACTAGCGGAATACAATGAGCAGTTCTTC.

The sample holds many counts of this clonotype. The CDR3 coding sequence is TGTGCCAGCAGCTTAAGCAGGGCCCTGGGCACACATGAGCAGTTCTTC. Protein: CASSLSRALGTHEQFF. The chain combines TRBV7-8 with TRBJ2-1; a weak D match, TRBD1 (5 bases). The CDR3 contains 16 residues. CDR1 and CDR2 (germline): SGHVS, FQNEAQ. V lost 2 bases and J lost 8, with 19 bases in between.

This clonotype was observed a few times. The CDR3 bases are TGTGCCACCACCAAAGGGGACGGCTACACCTTC. Translated, it gives CATTKGDGYTF. The genes are TRBV6-6 and TRBJ1-2; tentatively, D is TRBD1 (5 bases). Germline-derived CDR1 and CDR2 are MNHNY and SVGAGI (reference sequence). This CDR3 is built from 11 residues. The V gene lost 10 bases and the J gene lost 8 bases, with 14 bases spanning the gap.

This clonotype was recorded at least ten times. The chain has TRBV12-3 or TRBV12-4 and TRBJ2-7; 11 nucleotides align to TRBD2. This CDR3 spans 19 amino acids. The junction had 19 bases not matched to a gene; V was cut back by 5 bases and J by 4 bases. The CDR3 protein is CASSRLMGLAAGTRYEQYF. CDR3 DNA sequence: TGTGCCAGCAGTCGGTTAATGGGACTAGCGGCCGGAACACGTTACGAGCAGTACTTC.